The next 26 T cell receptor beta chains were all read from a single sample in a study of early T cells in non-severe SARS-CoV-2 infection (TCRdb year 2021). To prepare the library, 5' RACE was applied. The sequencing machine was a NextSeq 500. TCRdb itself trimmed the public reads at Q25 with fastp, ran MiXCR and retained productive beta chains. A single entry per CDR3 protein holds the most common genes and DNA from its merged rows. The table for this sample lists tens of thousands of distinct CDR3 sequences; around 5% of them were counted only once. About 27% of the sample is in the top ten clones. The specimen was whole blood. All receptors derive from an adult who was a healthcare worker with PCR-confirmed SARS-CoV-2 infection or an uninfected control (not recorded which).

At least ten counts were recorded for this clonotype. The CDR3 sequence is CATGDRVEKLFF. CDR3 DNA sequence: TGTGCCACCGGGGACAGGGTTGAAAAACTGTTTTTT. The chain carries TRBV15 and TRBJ1-4, with TRBD1 identical over 9 bases. The CDR3 sequence is 12 residues long. V lost 8 bases and J lost 7; bases outside the gene matches: 2. Germline CDR1 is LNHNV and CDR2 is YYDKDF (reference sequence).

This clonotype was picked up a small number of times. DNA for the CDR3: TGTGCCAGCTCACCGGGACAGAACACCGGGGAGCTGTTTTTT. It encodes CASSPGQNTGELFF. The chain couples TRBV18 to TRBJ2-2; a possible D gene is TRBD1 (6 bases). The CDR3 runs to 14 residues. V shed 3 bases and J shed 1 base, with 6 bases lying between them. CDR1 and CDR2 (germline): KGHSH, LQKENI. The whole variable domain, filled in from reference TRBV18 and TRBJ2-2, reads NAGVMQNPRHLVRRRGQEARLRCSPMKGHSHVYWYRQLPEEGLKFMVYLQKENIIDESGMPKERFSAEFPKEGPSILRIQQVVRGDSAAYFCASSPGQNTGELFFGEGSRLTVL.

This clonotype was recorded at least ten times. The chain joins TRBV4-2 to TRBJ2-3, with 13 bases matching TRBD2. The CDR3 is 16 amino acids. V shed 3 bases, J shed 3 bases, and the junction held 3 bases outside the gene matches. Germline CDR1 LGHNA, CDR2 YNFKEQ. This CDR3 reads CASSHPTSGRTDTQYF. CDR3 coding DNA: TGTGCCAGCAGCCACCCGACTAGCGGGAGGACAGATACGCAGTATTTT.

This clonotype has a handful of counts. This CDR3 is CASSLTSGVTYNEQFF. The CDR3, as DNA: TGTGCCAGCAGCCTTACTAGCGGGGTAACCTACAATGAGCAGTTCTTC. The chain uses TRBV7-3 and TRBJ2-1, with 10 bases fitting TRBD2. CDR3 length: 16 residues. CDR1 is SGHTA and CDR2 is FQGTGA in the germline V gene. After removal of 5 bases from V and 2 bases from J, the junction contained 6 bases not matched to a gene.

The chain carries TRBV11-2 and TRBJ1-6; D is ambiguous. V was pared by 5 bases and J by 7 bases, with 9 bases between. The CDR3 extends over 13 amino acids. Germline CDR1 and CDR2: SGHAT and FQNNGV. Here the CDR3 reads CASSKVYNSPLHF. The CDR3 DNA follows: TGTGCCAGCAGCAAGGTTTACAATTCACCCCTCCACTTT.

This clonotype occurred many times. This rearrangement joins TRBV6-5 to TRBJ1-6; possible D gene TRBD1, 5 bases. V dropped 2 bases and J dropped 5 bases, with 10 bases sitting between them. The germline V gene has CDR1 MNHEY and CDR2 SVGAGI. The CDR3 loop spans 15 amino acids. CDR3 region: CASSYGGGDNSPLHF. CDR3 nucleotide sequence: TGTGCCAGCAGTTACGGAGGAGGGGATAATTCACCCCTCCACTTT.

Many counts were recorded for this clonotype. The V call is TRBV15, the J call TRBJ2-2; D may be TRBD2 (5 bases). The V and J ends lost 7 bases and 7 bases respectively, with 16 bases between them. This CDR3 is built from 14 residues. Germline values: CDR1 LNHNV, CDR2 YYDKDF (reference sequence). CDR3 loop: CATTPTYGGGELFF. CDR3 in DNA: TGTGCCACCACACCGACATACGGAGGCGGGGAGCTGTTTTTT.

The rearrangement uses TRBV12-3 or TRBV12-4 and TRBJ2-1; 9 positions match TRBD2. Trimming took 8 bases from V and 2 from J; bases not matched to a gene: 4. The CDR3 extends over 14 amino acids. Written as DNA, the CDR3 is TGTGCCAGCGGGCTAGCGGGACCCTACAATGAGCAGTTCTTC. It translates to CASGLAGPYNEQFF.

This clonotype was seen repeatedly, ten times or more. V gene TRBV20-1 combines with J gene TRBJ2-1, with D possibly being TRBD1 (6 bases). The ends were cut back, 0 bases at V and 9 bases at J, with 21 bases in the middle. The germline V gene encodes CDR1 DFQATT and CDR2 SNEGSKA (reference sequence). There are 16 residues in the CDR3. CDR3 nucleotide sequence: TGCAGTGCTAGAGATGGGGGCAGCGATATTAGTCTTGAGCAGTTCTTC. Encoded protein: CSARDGGSDISLEQFF.

This clonotype has ten or more counts. The chain couples TRBV5-5 to TRBJ2-1, with TRBD2 matching over 9 bases. Germline CDR1 SGHKS, CDR2 YYEKEE (reference sequence). The CDR3 sequence is 18 residues long. Trimming took 0 bases from V and 4 from J; bases not matched to a gene: 11. Here the CDR3 DNA reads TGTGCCAGCAGCTTGGGAGAGATTAGCGGGAGATGGTACAATGAGCAGTTCTTC. As protein: CASSLGEISGRWYNEQFF.

This clonotype occurred many times. The chain uses TRBV12-5 and TRBJ2-7; possible D gene TRBD1, 6 bases. The germline V gene encodes CDR1 LGHNT and CDR2 FRNRAP. This CDR3 has 12 amino acids. Trimming took 6 bases from V and 4 from J, leaving 10 bases between them. The CDR3 nucleotides are TGTGCTAGTGGACTCGACAGGTACGAGCAGTACTTC. As protein: CASGLDRYEQYF.

Ten or more counts support this clonotype. The gene calls are TRBV24-1 and TRBJ1-5; perhaps TRBD1 as D (6 bases). This CDR3 comprises 14 residues. Looked up from germline, CDR1 is KGHDR and CDR2 is SFDVKD. The V and J ends lost 9 bases and 0 bases respectively, with 11 bases between them. The CDR3 loop reads CATQDRTSNQPQHF. The CDR3, as DNA: TGTGCCACCCAGGACAGAACTAGCAATCAGCCCCAGCATTTT.

A remark on this clonotype: This could be a read error, since a much larger clone is one nucleotide away. This chain links TRBV10-3 with TRBJ2-5; TRBD1 agrees at 7 bases. Looked up from germline, CDR1 is ENHRY and CDR2 is SYGVKD. The CDR3 contains 13 residues. The CDR3 DNA is TGTGCCATCAGGACAGGGCCCCAACAGACCCAGTACTTC. This translates into CAIRTGPQQTQYF.

This clonotype was observed a handful of times. The chain uses TRBV6-2 or TRBV6-3 and TRBJ2-5, with D tentatively TRBD1 (6 bases). Trimming left V 2 bases short and J 1 base short, with 8 bases between. This CDR3 spans 14 amino acids. Germline V lookup: CDR1 MNHEY, CDR2 SVGEGT. In DNA form, the CDR3 reads TGTGCCAGCAGTTACCGACAGGTCCAAGAGACCCAGTACTTC. Protein product: CASSYRQVQETQYF.

Ten or more counts support this clonotype. The chain is built from TRBV7-6 and TRBJ2-7, with 9 bases identical to TRBD1. Germline trimming cut 3 bases from V and 3 bases from J; bases unmatched to any gene: 6. This CDR3 has 15 amino acids. Germline values: CDR1 SGHVS, CDR2 FNYEAQ. The CDR3: CASSFTGTGFYEQYF. CDR3 DNA: TGTGCCAGCAGCTTCACCGGGACAGGGTTCTACGAGCAGTACTTC.

At least ten counts were recorded for this clonotype. CDR3 nucleotides: TGTGCCAGCAGCTTAGTAGGCAATAGCAATCAGCCCCAGCATTTT. This encodes CASSLVGNSNQPQHF. This chain uses TRBV7-2 with TRBJ1-5, with D hard to call. The CDR3 covers 15 residues. V was trimmed by 1 base and J by 0 bases, leaving 7 bases between them. Germline V gene sequence: CDR1 SGHTA, CDR2 FQGNSA.

This clonotype was seen ten or more times. The V gene is TRBV19, the J gene TRBJ1-4; D is ambiguous. Between the trimmed V and J ends, which lost 4 bases and 0 bases, there was a span of 12 bases. This CDR3 is built from 16 residues. Germline loops: CDR1 LNHDA, CDR2 SQIVND (reference sequence). CDR3 in amino acids: CASSRQTTATNEKLFF. DNA for the CDR3: TGTGCCAGTAGTAGGCAGACCACCGCAACTAATGAAAAACTGTTTTTT.

This clonotype was found a few times. This sequence joins TRBV6-4 and TRBJ2-1, with 8 positions matching TRBD2. V trimming: 5 bases; J trimming: 10 bases; junction bases outside the gene matches: 4. The CDR3 is 12 residues long. Germline values: CDR1 MRHNA, CDR2 SNTAGT. DNA for the CDR3: TGTGCCAGCAGTAACCGGGGGGGCGAGCAGTTCTTC. Its translation: CASSNRGGEQFF.

This clonotype was picked up a small number of times. The gene calls are TRBV13 and TRBJ1-1; D perhaps matches TRBD1 (6 bases). CDR3 size: 14 residues. V gave up 1 base and J gave up 1 base, with 7 bases separating them. The V gene's germline CDR1 is PRHDT and CDR2 FYEKMQ (reference sequence). The CDR3 sequence is CASSLEQGNTEAFF. CDR3 DNA: TGTGCCAGCAGCTTAGAACAGGGGAACACTGAAGCTTTCTTT. Full variable domain (remainder filled in from reference TRBV13 and TRBJ1-1): AAGVIQSPRHLIKEKRETATLKCYPIPRHDTVYWYQQGPGQDPQFLISFYEKMQSDKGSIPDRFSAQQFSDYHSELNMSSLELGDSALYFCASSLEQGNTEAFFGQGTRLTVV.

This clonotype was counted a few times. This chain uses TRBV6-2 or TRBV6-3 with TRBJ2-4; 7 nucleotides align to TRBD2. This CDR3 has 18 amino acids. Germline V CDR1 and CDR2: MNHEY, SVGEGT. J was trimmed by 6 bases and V by 6 bases; bases with no gene match: 20. The DNA for the CDR3 is TGTGCCAGCAGACCCCTAGAATTAGCGGGTAGCCTCGGAAACATTCAGTACTTC. It encodes CASRPLELAGSLGNIQYF.

The chain links TRBV7-2 to TRBJ2-1, with 7 bases lining up with TRBD1. Germline CDR1 and CDR2: SGHTA and FQGNSA. With 5 bases clipped from V and 4 bases from J, the junction kept 8 bases outside the gene matches. The CDR3 contains 15 residues. The CDR3 sequence: CASSQGQNPYNEQFF. The CDR3 DNA follows: TGTGCCAGCAGCCAGGGACAGAACCCTTACAATGAGCAGTTCTTC.

The V and J genes are TRBV7-2 and TRBJ2-1; 10 nucleotides align to TRBD1. This CDR3 region has 15 residues. Germline lookup yields CDR1 SGHTA and CDR2 FQGNSA. V lost 4 bases to trimming and J lost 7 bases; unmatched junction nucleotides: 7. DNA of the CDR3: TGTGCCAGCAGCTCCCCGGGACAGGGGATTAATGAGCAGTTCTTC. Translated: CASSSPGQGINEQFF. Filled out from reference TRBV7-2 and TRBJ2-1, the complete variable domain reads GAGVSQSPSNKVTEKGKDVELRCDPISGHTALYWYRQSLGQGLEFLIYFQGNSAPDKSGLPSDRFSAERTGGSVSTLTIQRTQQEDSAVYLCASSSPGQGINEQFFGPGTRLTVL.

This clonotype was seen only a few times. The chain links TRBV12-3 or TRBV12-4 to TRBJ2-1; 8 bases are a match to TRBD1. The CDR3 length is 16 residues. The junction had 15 bases not matched to a gene; V was cut back by 5 bases and J by 9 bases. The CDR3 loop reads CASSTNGQGLGIEQFF. The CDR3 nucleotides read TGTGCCAGCAGTACGAACGGACAGGGTTTGGGCATTGAGCAGTTCTTC.

This clonotype appeared many times. The genes are TRBV10-1 and TRBJ2-7, with D possibly TRBD2 on 6 matching bases. V shed 3 bases and J shed 0 bases, with 9 bases lying between them. The CDR3 runs to 14 residues. Per the germline V gene, CDR1 is WNHNN and CDR2 is SYGVQD (reference sequence). The CDR3 sequence is CASSDKRVSYEQYF. The CDR3 nucleotides read TGCGCCAGCAGTGATAAGCGGGTCTCCTACGAGCAGTACTTC.

The table lists this clonotype with many counts. This chain links TRBV20-1 with TRBJ1-1, with D possibly being TRBD1 (5 bases). V lost 3 bases, J lost 3 bases, and 17 bases lay in between. There are 15 residues in the CDR3. Germline V gene sequence: CDR1 DFQATT, CDR2 SNEGSKA (reference sequence). As DNA, the CDR3 is TGCAGTGCTAGTGAGAAGGGGTATGAGGACACTGAAGCTTTCTTT. It is translated as CSASEKGYEDTEAFF.

On this clonotype: One end of the junction is discordant with germline, which a read error may explain. V usage is TRBV14 and J usage is TRBJ2-1; tentatively, D is TRBD2 (6 bases). This CDR3 is 15 amino acids long. The germline gives CDR1 SGHDN, CDR2 FVKESK. For the CDR3, the DNA is TGTGCCAGCAGCCCACTCGGAGGGCTTTACAATGAGCAGTGCTTC. Its protein is CASSPLGGLYNEQCF.